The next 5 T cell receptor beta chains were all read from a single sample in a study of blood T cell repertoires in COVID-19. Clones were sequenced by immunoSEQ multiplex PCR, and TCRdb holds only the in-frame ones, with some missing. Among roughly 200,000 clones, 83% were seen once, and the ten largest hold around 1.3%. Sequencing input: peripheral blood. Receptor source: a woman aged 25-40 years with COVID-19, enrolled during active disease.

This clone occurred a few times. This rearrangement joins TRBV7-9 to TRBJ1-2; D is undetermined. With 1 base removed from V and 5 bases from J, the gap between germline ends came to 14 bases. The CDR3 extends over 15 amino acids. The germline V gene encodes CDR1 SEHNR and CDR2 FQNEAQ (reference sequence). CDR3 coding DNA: TGTGCCAGCAGCTTAGGAGACGGCAGGCTATATGGCTACACCTTC. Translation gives CASSLGDGRLYGYTF.

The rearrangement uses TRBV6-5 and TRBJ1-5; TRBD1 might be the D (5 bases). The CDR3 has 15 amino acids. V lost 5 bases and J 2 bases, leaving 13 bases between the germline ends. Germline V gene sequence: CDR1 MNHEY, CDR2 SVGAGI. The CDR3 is CASSTDPTGNQPQHF. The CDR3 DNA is TGTGCCAGCAGTACGGACCCGACAGGCAATCAGCCCCAGCATTTT.

This chain's CDR3 is CASSHGQGDGYTF. CDR3 nucleotide sequence: TGTGCCAGCTCCCATGGACAGGGGGATGGCTACACCTTC. The chain employs TRBV18 and TRBJ1-2, with 10 nucleotides matching TRBD1. The V gene end was trimmed by 6 bases and the J gene end by 6 bases; junction bases not matched to a gene: 4. Germline lookup yields CDR1 KGHSH and CDR2 LQKENI. CDR3 length equals 13 residues. Variable domain in full (rest from reference TRBV18 and TRBJ1-2): NAGVMQNPRHLVRRRGQEARLRCSPMKGHSHVYWYRQLPEEGLKFMVYLQKENIIDESGMPKERFSAEFPKEGPSILRIQQVVRGDSAAYFCASSHGQGDGYTFGSGTRLTVV.

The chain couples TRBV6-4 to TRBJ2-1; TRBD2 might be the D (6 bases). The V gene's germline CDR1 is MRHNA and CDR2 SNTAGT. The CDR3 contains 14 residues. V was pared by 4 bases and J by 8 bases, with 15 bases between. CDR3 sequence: CASSARQGGHEQFF. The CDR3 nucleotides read TGTGCCAGCAGTGCTCGGCAGGGAGGTCATGAGCAGTTCTTC.

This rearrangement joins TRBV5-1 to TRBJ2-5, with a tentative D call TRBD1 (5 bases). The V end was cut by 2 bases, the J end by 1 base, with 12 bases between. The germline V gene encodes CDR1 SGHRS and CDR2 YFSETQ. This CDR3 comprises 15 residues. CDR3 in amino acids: CASSFITGTQETQYF. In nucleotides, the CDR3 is TGCGCCAGCAGCTTCATTACAGGTACCCAAGAGACCCAGTACTTC.